Following are 3 T cell receptor beta chains from one sample sequenced in a study of shared clonotypes between healthy human individuals. Naive CD8 cells, CD45RO-negative and positively selected for CCR7, excluded terminally differentiated effector memory CD45RA+ cells. Assay used: immunoSEQ multiplex PCR; TCRdb lists only in-frame clones, some missing. This repertoire shows hundreds of thousands of clones, 90% to 97% found once; its top ten account for approximately 0.1%. Sequencing was performed on naive CD8+ T cells sorted from blood. These receptors were taken from a woman younger than 45 in good health.

The rearrangement joins TRBV28 to TRBJ2-5; 16 nucleotides line up with TRBD2. After removal of 4 bases from V and 5 bases from J, the junction contained 4 bases not matched to a gene. The CDR3 has 16 amino acids. Per germline, CDR1 MDHEN and CDR2 SYDVKM. CDR3 in amino acids: CASSWGLAGGLETQYF. The DNA of the CDR3 is TGTGCCAGCAGTTGGGGACTAGCGGGAGGGCTTGAGACCCAGTACTTC.

This clone was observed a single time. The V call is TRBV10-3, the J call TRBJ2-7, with 9 bases lining up with TRBD2. This CDR3 has 16 amino acids. The ends lost 10 bases at V and 0 bases at J; junction bases unmatched: 13. Germline values: CDR1 ENHRY, CDR2 SYGVKD. The CDR3 region has the DNA TGTGCCACCACTACCCGACTAGCGGAAAGCTCCTACGAGCAGTACTTC. Its protein is CATTTRLAESSYEQYF.

The CDR3 DNA is TGTGCCAGCAGTGAAGCGCTTCGGATGGGGAACACTGAAGCTTTCTTT. Its protein product is CASSEALRMGNTEAFF. This chain connects TRBV6-1 to TRBJ1-1, with D uncertain. Per germline, CDR1 MNHNS and CDR2 SASEGT. The ends were cut back, 0 bases at V and 1 base at J, with 12 bases in the middle. The CDR3 totals 16 residues.